The 32 T cell receptor beta chains presented below share a single source sample, sequenced in a study of T cells after yellow fever vaccination (dated by TCRdb to between 2018 and 2021). Libraries were made using 5' RACE. Reads for this sample came from an Illumina HiSeq 2500. The public reads were run again by TCRdb, first through fastp at Q25 and then through MiXCR, and only productive beta chains were kept. When rows share a CDR3 protein, they turn into one entry using the most common DNA and genes. Present in this sample are hundreds of thousands of distinct CDR3 sequences, about 12% of which were seen just once. The ten largest clones represent about 15% of the sample. Per the publication, the treatment or condition label means: live attenuated yellow fever vaccine strain. The sample here was PBMCs, taken on the day of the yellow fever booster vaccination. The receptors were sampled from a man aged 25 to 40 who received the YFV17D yellow fever vaccine.

The chain recombines TRBV20-1 with TRBJ2-7; D gene ambiguous. V dropped 6 bases and J dropped 0 bases, with 12 bases sitting between them. The CDR3 is 13 residues long. CDR1 is DFQATT and CDR2 is SNEGSKA in the germline V gene (reference sequence). CDR3 sequence: CSALDQSSYEQYF. The CDR3 nucleotides are TGCAGTGCCCTGGACCAAAGCTCCTACGAGCAGTACTTC.

The rearrangement uses TRBV12-3 or TRBV12-4 and TRBJ2-7; possibly TRBD2 for D (7 bases). The CDR3 sequence is 14 residues long. The ends were cut back, 6 bases at V and 6 bases at J, with 18 bases in the middle. Written as DNA, the CDR3 is TGTGCCAGCAGCCCACGAGGGGGGGGGAGCGAGCAGTACTTC. Translation gives CASSPRGGGSEQYF.

As concerns this clonotype: Mismatch with germline at one junction end may stem from a read error. The chain uses TRBV7-7 and TRBJ2-3, with TRBD1 matching over 8 bases. This CDR3 spans 15 amino acids. Germline V gene lookup returns CDR1 SSHAT and CDR2 FNYEAQ (reference sequence). As DNA, the CDR3 is TGTGCTAGCAGCCGCAGACAGGGGACCACAGATACGCAGTATTTT. It encodes CASSRRQGTTDTQYF.

V gene TRBV5-5 combines with J gene TRBJ2-7; 10 bases align to TRBD1. The CDR3 has 14 residues. From germline, CDR1 is SGHKS and CDR2 YYEKEE (reference sequence). The ends lost 5 bases at V and 4 bases at J; junction bases unmatched: 6. The DNA for the CDR3 is TGTGCCAGCAGACGACCGGGACAGGGGTACGAGCAGTACTTC. Amino acid sequence: CASRRPGQGYEQYF.

This sequence joins TRBV20-1 and TRBJ2-3; a weak D match, TRBD1 (5 bases). Germline V CDR1 and CDR2: DFQATT, SNEGSKA (reference sequence). CDR3 length equals 16 residues. Trimming cost V 0 bases and J 4 bases, with 17 bases left between them. The CDR3: CSARDLGRGDADTQYF. CDR3 sequence (DNA): TGCAGTGCTAGAGATTTGGGAAGGGGTGATGCAGATACGCAGTATTTT.

A note on this clonotype: One end of the junction fails to match germline, which may point to a read error. The chain joins TRBV7-9 to TRBJ1-1; no firm D call. CDR3 length: 9 amino acids. The germline V gene has CDR1 SEHNR and CDR2 FQNEAQ (reference sequence). Here the CDR3 reads CAGSFEAFF. In DNA form, the CDR3 reads TGTGCCGGCAGCTTTGAAGCTTTCTTT.

A few counts support this clonotype. V and J are TRBV27 and TRBJ1-2, with D possibly matching TRBD1 (5 bases). Between the trimmed V and J ends, which lost 6 bases and 5 bases, there was a span of 10 bases. Germline CDR1 MNHEY, CDR2 SMNVEV (reference sequence). The CDR3 runs 12 residues. CDR3 nucleotides: TGTGCCAGCAGGATGGGACCTTATGGCTACACCTTC. It codes for CASRMGPYGYTF.

The chain links TRBV11-3 to TRBJ2-1; TRBD2 aligns across 11 bases. Germline-derived CDR1 and CDR2 are SGHNT and YENEEA. The CDR3 runs to 16 residues. Losses at the gene ends were 5 bases for V and 6 bases for J; bases not matched to a gene: 9. DNA for the CDR3: TGTGCCAGCAGCCGCCGACTAGCGGGAAATGTCAATGAGCAGTTCTTC. Amino acid sequence: CASSRRLAGNVNEQFF.

This clonotype was seen more than once but under ten times. The V gene is TRBV30, the J gene TRBJ2-1, with TRBD2 matching over 7 bases. With V trimmed by 0 bases and J by 6 bases, 8 bases remained unmatched. CDR1 GTSNPN and CDR2 SVGIG come from the germline V gene (reference sequence). This CDR3 spans 15 amino acids. The CDR3 DNA reads as TGTGCCTGGAGTGTAAGTTTACTAGCGAGCAATGAGCAGTTCTTC. This translates into CAWSVSLLASNEQFF.

The chain employs TRBV12-3 or TRBV12-4 and TRBJ1-5; no definite D call. The CDR3 has 14 residues. The V end lost 6 bases, the J end lost 3 bases, and 12 bases lay between the germline ends. The CDR3 DNA sequence: TGTGCCAGCAGATCTGTCGGCTCCAATCAGCCCCAGCATTTT. This codes for CASRSVGSNQPQHF.

This clonotype was seen a handful of times. CDR3 residues: CASSTWGRGRGETQYF. The CDR3 nucleotides read TGTGCCAGCAGCACCTGGGGCAGGGGGCGCGGAGAGACCCAGTACTTC. The chain carries TRBV21-1 and TRBJ2-5; TRBD1 is the table's D call and was not checked against the DNA. TRBV21-1 is given as a pseudogene. The CDR3 runs to 16 residues.

This clonotype was seen a few times. The chain carries TRBV6-2 or TRBV6-3 and TRBJ1-5; 7 bases are a match to TRBD1. Germline loops: CDR1 MNHEY, CDR2 SVGEGT. V was clipped by 5 bases and J by 5 bases; unmatched bases: 9. This CDR3 is 15 amino acids long. CDR3 nucleotides: TGTGCCAGCAGTCCCGGACAGGCCTCCTATCAGCCCCAGCATTTT. It yields the protein CASSPGQASYQPQHF.

To note about this clonotype: At one end the junction does not follow the germline gene, possibly because of a read error. CDR3 region: CSASNTVNQSQHF. DNA of the CDR3: TGCAGTGCTAGTAATACAGTTAATCAGTCCCAGCATTTT. This chain joins TRBV20-1 and TRBJ1-5; D remains ambiguous. The CDR3 runs to 13 residues. The germline V gene encodes CDR1 DFQATT and CDR2 SNEGSKA (reference sequence).

CDR3 in DNA: TGTGCCAGCAGCTTAAGAAGCTCAGATACGCAGTATTTT. Amino acid sequence: CASSLRSSDTQYF. This chain links TRBV5-6 with TRBJ2-3; D gene ambiguous. With 2 bases removed from V and 4 bases from J, the gap between germline ends came to 8 bases. The CDR3 extends over 13 amino acids. The V gene's germline CDR1 is SGHDT and CDR2 YYEEEE.

The chain is built from TRBV20-1 and TRBJ2-5; unclear D gene. There are 11 residues in the CDR3. Germline CDR1 DFQATT, CDR2 SNEGSKA (reference sequence). The germline V and J ends were trimmed by 0 bases and 5 bases, with 4 bases remaining between them. The CDR3 DNA reads as TGCAGTGCTAGAGATTTCGAGACCCAGTACTTC. Encoded protein: CSARDFETQYF.

This clonotype has just a few counts. The genes are TRBV20-1 and TRBJ2-5; 12 bases fit TRBD2. The ends lost 5 bases at V and 5 bases at J; junction bases unmatched: 3. CDR3 size: 13 residues. Germline lookup yields CDR1 DFQATT and CDR2 SNEGSKA (reference sequence). This CDR3 is CSAPTSGSETQYF. The DNA of the CDR3 is TGCAGTGCTCCGACTAGCGGGAGTGAGACCCAGTACTTC.

There are a few counts of this clonotype. V is TRBV6-1 and J is TRBJ1-4; D possibly corresponds to TRBD1 (6 bases). V was clipped by 6 bases and J by 3 bases, with 14 bases between them. Germline CDR1 reads MNHNS; CDR2 reads SASEGT. The CDR3 is 15 residues long. In DNA form, the CDR3 reads TGTGCCAGCAGCCCCCCCAGGGGCGCTAATGAAAAACTGTTTTTT. Translated: CASSPPRGANEKLFF.

The CDR3, as DNA: TGCGCCAGCAGCTTTGGCTATGAGGCATCCTACAATGAGCAGTTCTTC. Residues: CASSFGYEASYNEQFF. The chain recombines TRBV5-1 with TRBJ2-1; D is unresolved. V lost 2 bases, J lost 1 base, and 13 bases lay in between. CDR3 length: 16 amino acids. The germline V gene has CDR1 SGHRS and CDR2 YFSETQ. Full variable domain (rest looked up from reference TRBV5-1 and TRBJ2-1): KAGVTQTPRYLIKTRGQQVTLSCSPISGHRSVSWYQQTPGQGLQFLFEYFSETQRNKGNFPGRFSGRQFSNSRSEMNVSTLELGDSALYLCASSFGYEASYNEQFFGPGTRLTVL.

This clonotype was counted between two and nine times. The V gene is TRBV6-5, the J gene TRBJ2-3; possible D gene TRBD2, 6 bases. CDR1 is MNHEY, CDR2 SVGAGI, per germline. This CDR3 comprises 17 residues. Trimming took 4 bases from V and 4 from J, leaving 21 bases between them. The CDR3 DNA follows: TGTGCCAGCAGTTCGACGCCGGGGGTAAGGTCGGCAGATACGCAGTATTTT. Protein sequence: CASSSTPGVRSADTQYF.

This sequence joins TRBV7-3 and TRBJ2-1, with 8 bases lining up with TRBD1. The junction had 11 bases not matched to a gene; V was cut back by 5 bases and J by 8 bases. Germline CDR1 reads SGHTA; CDR2 reads FQGTGA. This CDR3 has 15 amino acids. CDR3 sequence: CASSPRTGNRDEQFF. The CDR3 region has the DNA TGTGCCAGCAGCCCCCGGACAGGGAATAGGGATGAGCAGTTCTTC.

The chain joins TRBV20-1 to TRBJ1-2; maybe TRBD1 (5 bases). Germline CDR1 is DFQATT and CDR2 is SNEGSKA (reference sequence). V dropped 0 bases and J dropped 7 bases, with 15 bases sitting between them. This CDR3 region has 14 residues. CDR3: CSARDERMGLGYTF. The CDR3, as DNA: TGCAGTGCTAGAGATGAGAGGATGGGGCTTGGCTACACCTTC.

This clonotype was counted a few times. The V call is TRBV20-1, the J call TRBJ2-5; 7 positions match TRBD1. Germline-derived CDR1 and CDR2 are DFQATT and SNEGSKA (reference sequence). The J segment lost 2 bases and the V segment lost 6 bases, leaving 9 bases of the junction unmatched. The CDR3 loop spans 14 amino acids. The CDR3 nucleotides are TGCAGTGCCCCCAGACAGGGTGTGCAAGAGACCCAGTACTTC. Translated: CSAPRQGVQETQYF.

The table lists this clonotype with many counts. The genes are TRBV14 and TRBJ2-7; D is undetermined. This CDR3 contains 15 residues. Looked up from germline, CDR1 is SGHDN and CDR2 is FVKESK. The V end was cut by 4 bases, the J end by 2 bases, with 15 bases between. This CDR3 reads CASSPSNPSPYEQYF. The CDR3 DNA sequence: TGTGCCAGCAGCCCATCAAACCCCTCCCCCTACGAGCAGTACTTC.

This clonotype was detected ten times or more. The rearrangement links TRBV20-1 to TRBJ2-4, with 8 bases fitting TRBD2. CDR1 and CDR2 (germline): DFQATT, SNEGSKA (reference sequence). This CDR3 spans 14 amino acids. V shed 3 bases and J 9 bases; nucleotides not matched to a gene: 10. The CDR3 coding sequence is TGCAGTGCTAGGATGGCGGGAGGTTTTAGCATTCAGTACTTC. This gives the protein CSARMAGGFSIQYF.

This clonotype has more than one count but fewer than ten. The V and J genes are TRBV12-3 or TRBV12-4 and TRBJ2-7, with D perhaps given as TRBD1 or TRBD2 (5 bases each). The CDR3 is 14 amino acids. V was trimmed by 6 bases and J by 8 bases, leaving 20 bases between them. The CDR3 loop is CASSFAEGTLQQYF. The DNA for the CDR3 is TGTGCCAGCAGCTTCGCTGAAGGGACCCTACAGCAGTACTTC.

This clonotype was detected only a few times. The chain employs TRBV7-6 and TRBJ2-5, with TRBD2 matching 7 bases. This CDR3 has 16 amino acids. From germline, CDR1 is SGHVS and CDR2 FNYEAQ. V was pared by 4 bases and J by 7 bases, with 15 bases of the junction left unmatched. The CDR3 DNA reads TGTGCCAGCAGCTCGGAAGCGGGGCTAACTTTTGGGACCCAGTACTTC. This translates into CASSSEAGLTFGTQYF.

In its sample, this clonotype was seen a few times. The gene calls are TRBV19 and TRBJ1-1; D uncertain. The CDR3 has 12 amino acids. Per the germline V gene, CDR1 is LNHDA and CDR2 is SQIVND (reference sequence). Trimming took off 5 bases at V and 5 bases at J, with 9 bases between the two ends. The CDR3 coding sequence is TGTGCCAGTAGTTATATCGAGACTGAAGCTTTCTTT. This encodes CASSYIETEAFF.

CDR3 DNA sequence: TGCGCCAGCAGCGCCGTCCCGGGAGCGAACACCGGGGAGCTGTTTTTT. Its protein is CASSAVPGANTGELFF. The chain employs TRBV5-1 and TRBJ2-2, with a possible D match to TRBD2 (6 bases). From germline, CDR1 is SGHRS and CDR2 YFSETQ. Trimming cost V 4 bases and J 0 bases, with 13 bases left between them. The CDR3 runs to 16 residues.

J is TRBJ2-1 and V is TRBV6-5, with TRBD2 matching over 7 bases. J gave up 0 bases and V 2 bases, and 4 bases lay outside the gene matches. This CDR3 spans 16 amino acids. CDR1 is MNHEY and CDR2 is SVGAGI in the germline V gene. This CDR3 is CASSYPGGGSYNEQFF. CDR3 nucleotide sequence: TGTGCCAGCAGTTACCCGGGGGGAGGCTCCTACAATGAGCAGTTCTTC.

This chain joins TRBV6-1 and TRBJ2-2; TRBD2 agrees at 9 bases. This CDR3 contains 16 residues. Germline V CDR1 and CDR2: MNHNS, SASEGT. V lost 8 bases to trimming and J lost 1 base; unmatched junction nucleotides: 8. The CDR3 region is CASGGLAGVNTGELFF. CDR3 nucleotides: TGTGCCAGCGGGGGGTTAGCGGGAGTGAACACCGGGGAGCTGTTTTTT.

V and J are TRBV20-1 and TRBJ1-1; the match to TRBD1 covers 9 bases. V shed 7 bases and J 4 bases; nucleotides not matched to a gene: 7. Germline CDR1 DFQATT, CDR2 SNEGSKA (reference sequence). This CDR3 region has 13 residues. CDR3 DNA: TGCAGTGTGGGACAGGGAAGAGGCACTGAAGCTTTCTTT. Its protein is CSVGQGRGTEAFF.

This clonotype was found many times. The CDR3 here is CASSLRAPSYNEQFF. The DNA of the CDR3 is TGTGCCAGCAGCTTAAGGGCCCCATCCTACAATGAGCAGTTCTTC. This rearrangement joins TRBV7-2 to TRBJ2-1, with D unclear. The CDR3 has 15 amino acids. V dropped 2 bases and J dropped 1 base, with 9 bases sitting between them. Germline values: CDR1 SGHTA, CDR2 FQGNSA.